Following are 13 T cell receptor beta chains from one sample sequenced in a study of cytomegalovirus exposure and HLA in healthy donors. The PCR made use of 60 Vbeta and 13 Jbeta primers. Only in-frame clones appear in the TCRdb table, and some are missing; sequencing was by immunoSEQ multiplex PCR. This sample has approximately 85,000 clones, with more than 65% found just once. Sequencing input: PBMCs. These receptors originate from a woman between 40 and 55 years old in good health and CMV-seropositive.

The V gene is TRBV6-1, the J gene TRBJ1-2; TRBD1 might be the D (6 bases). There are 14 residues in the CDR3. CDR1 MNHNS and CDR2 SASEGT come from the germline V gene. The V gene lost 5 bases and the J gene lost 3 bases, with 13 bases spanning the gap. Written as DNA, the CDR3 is TGTGCCAGCAGTATCGGAGCAGGGGACTATGGCTACACCTTC. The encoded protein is CASSIGAGDYGYTF.

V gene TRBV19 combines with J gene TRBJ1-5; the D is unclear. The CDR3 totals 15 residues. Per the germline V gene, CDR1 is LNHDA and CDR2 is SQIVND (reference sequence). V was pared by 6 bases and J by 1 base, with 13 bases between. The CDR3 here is CASSRGLGSNQPQHF. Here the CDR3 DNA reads TGTGCCAGTAGCAGAGGACTCGGGAGCAATCAGCCCCAGCATTTT.

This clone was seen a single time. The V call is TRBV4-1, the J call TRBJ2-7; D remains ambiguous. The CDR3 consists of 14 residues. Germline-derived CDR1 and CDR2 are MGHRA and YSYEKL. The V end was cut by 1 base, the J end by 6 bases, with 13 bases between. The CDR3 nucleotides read TGCGCCAGCAGCCAAGTATACCAGGCTGGCGAGCAGTACTTC. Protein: CASSQVYQAGEQYF.

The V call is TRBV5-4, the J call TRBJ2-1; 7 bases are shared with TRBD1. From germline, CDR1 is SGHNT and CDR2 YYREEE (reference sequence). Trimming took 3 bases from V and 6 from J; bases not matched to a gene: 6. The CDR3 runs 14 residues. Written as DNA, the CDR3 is TGTGCCAGCAGCTCTGAGACAGGGTTCAATGAGCAGTTCTTC. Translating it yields CASSSETGFNEQFF.

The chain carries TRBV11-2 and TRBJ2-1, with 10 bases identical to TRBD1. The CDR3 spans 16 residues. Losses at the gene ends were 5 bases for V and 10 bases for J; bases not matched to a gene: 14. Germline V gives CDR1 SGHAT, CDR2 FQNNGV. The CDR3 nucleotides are TGTGCCAGCAGCCCATTACCGGGACAGGGGACTTTGGAGCAGTTCTTC. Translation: CASSPLPGQGTLEQFF. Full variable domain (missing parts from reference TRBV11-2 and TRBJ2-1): EAGVAQSPRYKIIEKRQSVAFWCNPISGHATLYWYQQILGQGPKLLIQFQNNGVVDDSQLPKDRFSAERLKGVDSTLKIQPAKLEDSAVYLCASSPLPGQGTLEQFFGPGTRLTVL.

In DNA, the CDR3 is TGCGCCAGCAGCCAGGGGGATCAGCCCCAGCATTTT. Its protein is CASSQGDQPQHF. The chain carries TRBV10-1 and TRBJ1-5, with 7 bases matching TRBD1. Trimming cost V 6 bases and J 5 bases; bases outside gene matches: 1. Per germline, CDR1 WNHNN and CDR2 SYGVQD (reference sequence). The CDR3 has 12 residues.

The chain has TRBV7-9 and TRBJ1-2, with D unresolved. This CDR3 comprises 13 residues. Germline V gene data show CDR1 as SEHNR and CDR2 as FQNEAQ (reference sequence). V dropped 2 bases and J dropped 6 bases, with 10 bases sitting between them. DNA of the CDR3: TGTGCCAGCAGCTTATTGGGTGGGCATGGCTACACCTTC. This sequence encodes CASSLLGGHGYTF.

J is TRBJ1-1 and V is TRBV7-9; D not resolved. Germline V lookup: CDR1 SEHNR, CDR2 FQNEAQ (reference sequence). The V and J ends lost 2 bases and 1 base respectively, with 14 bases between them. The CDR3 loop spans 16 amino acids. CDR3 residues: CASSLSIGRQNTEAFF. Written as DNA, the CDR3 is TGTGCCAGCAGCTTATCTATCGGCAGGCAGAACACTGAAGCTTTCTTT.

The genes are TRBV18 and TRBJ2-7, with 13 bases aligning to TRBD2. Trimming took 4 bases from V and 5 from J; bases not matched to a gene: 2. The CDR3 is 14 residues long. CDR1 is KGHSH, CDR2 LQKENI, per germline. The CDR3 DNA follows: TGTGCCAGCTCACGTGGACTAGCGGGAGACGAGCAGTACTTC. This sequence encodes CASSRGLAGDEQYF.

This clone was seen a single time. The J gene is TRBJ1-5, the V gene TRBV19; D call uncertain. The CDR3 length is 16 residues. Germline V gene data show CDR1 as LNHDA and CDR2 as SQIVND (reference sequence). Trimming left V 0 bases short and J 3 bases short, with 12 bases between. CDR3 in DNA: TGTGCCAGTAGTATAGAACGACCGACAAACAATCAGCCCCAGCATTTT. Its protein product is CASSIERPTNNQPQHF.

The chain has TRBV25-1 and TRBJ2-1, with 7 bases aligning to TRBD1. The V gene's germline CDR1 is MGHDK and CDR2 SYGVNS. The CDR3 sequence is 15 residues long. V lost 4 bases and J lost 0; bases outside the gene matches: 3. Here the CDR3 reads CASSGQGVSYNEQFF. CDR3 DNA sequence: TGTGCCAGCAGTGGACAGGGAGTCTCCTACAATGAGCAGTTCTTC.

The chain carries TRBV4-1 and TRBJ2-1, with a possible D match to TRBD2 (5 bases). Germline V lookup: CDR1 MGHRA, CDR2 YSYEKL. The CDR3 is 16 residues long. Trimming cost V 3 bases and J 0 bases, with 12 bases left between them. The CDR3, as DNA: TGCGCCAGCAGCCAGGCGGGCCCGAGCTCCTACAATGAGCAGTTCTTC. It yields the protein CASSQAGPSSYNEQFF.

The CDR3 DNA reads TGTGCCAGCAGCTTAGGTGTTTCCGGGACAGATCGTCGTGGGGCTTTCTTT. This sequence encodes CASSLGVSGTDRRGAFF. The chain joins TRBV7-9 to TRBJ1-1, with 7 bases that match TRBD1. The length of the CDR3 is 17 residues. Trimming took 1 base from V and 11 from J; bases not matched to a gene: 19. Germline CDR1 SEHNR, CDR2 FQNEAQ (reference sequence).